This record concerns one TCR beta chain sequence. Its antigen is currently unknown. This CDR3 is 15 amino acids long. From germline, CDR1 is SGHVS and CDR2 FNYEAQ. The V gene end was trimmed by 0 bases and the J gene end by 6 bases; junction bases not matched to a gene: 7. The sample originates from a study of cytomegalovirus exposure and HLA in healthy donors. Primers included in the PCR were 60 Vbeta and 13 Jbeta primers. This table comes from immunoSEQ multiplex PCR, and its TCRdb copy is limited to in-frame clones, with some not included. The sample holds tens of thousands of clones; around 77% are singletons and the top ten take approximately 0.6%. Study results and limitations: An analysis was carried out later, and it reportedly showed fewer N-insertions in an Asian-associated ancestry cluster than the roughly 700-donor mean. Researchers reportedly found TCR beta sequences accurately predicted most subjects' HLA-A and HLA-B alleles.

This receptor was taken from a man aged 25 to 40 in good health and CMV-seronegative. This rearrangement joins TRBV7-6 to TRBJ2-7; 8 bases are shared with TRBD1. The specimen sequenced was PBMCs. CDR3 sequence reads: CASSLAPQGAGEQYF. CDR3 sequence (DNA): TGTGCCAGCAGCTTAGCGCCTCAGGGGGCCGGCGAGCAGTACTTC.